This T cell receptor (beta chain) came from a study of T-cell reconstitution after alpha-beta-depleted transplantation in children. Researchers prepared the TCRbeta library using unique molecular identifiers, the study reports. TCRdb reanalysed the PCR reads using MiXCR and keeps one entry per CDR3 protein. Of around 450,000 distinct CDR3 sequences detected, over 9.5% appear once; the ten largest clones hold roughly 2%. At least ten counts were recorded for this clonotype. Its cognate antigen is unknown. CDR1 and CDR2 (germline): MNHEY, SVGEGT. V lost 6 bases to trimming and J lost 0 bases; unmatched junction nucleotides: 2. The CDR3 runs 14 residues. Findings and caveats of the study: At the one-year point after transplant, T-cell counts and TCRbeta diversity were found to come mostly from T cells that had been newly produced. Day-60 TCRbeta diversity that was high in some patients was derived from surviving recipient T cells and thymic progenitors. Several hundred expanded graft clones reportedly supplied alpha-beta T cells about two months after transplant.

This specimen was PBMCs, taken before TCRalphabeta/CD19-depleted stem cell transplant. This TCR was sampled from a child younger than 10 with inherited bone marrow failure, due to receive a stem cell transplant. This rearrangement joins TRBV6-2 or TRBV6-3 to TRBJ2-1; 7 nucleotides line up with TRBD2. Here the CDR3 reads CASRGGSSYNEQFF. As DNA, the CDR3 is TGTGCCAGCAGGGGGGGGAGCTCCTACAATGAGCAGTTCTTC.